Each of the 20 T cell receptor beta chains below was sequenced from the same sample in a study of blood T cell repertoires in COVID-19. Assay used: immunoSEQ multiplex PCR; TCRdb lists only in-frame clones, some missing. The table lists about 74,000 clones, approximately 85% of them singletons. Sequencing was done on a sample of peripheral blood. The receptors shown here come from a man between 65 and 79 years old with acute or convalescent COVID-19.

This clone was counted at least ten times. V and J are TRBV6-5 and TRBJ1-2; no definite D call. The CDR3 covers 13 residues. From germline, CDR1 is MNHEY and CDR2 SVGAGI. The germline V and J ends were trimmed by 5 bases and 2 bases, with 9 bases remaining between them. This CDR3 is CASSPSPNYGYTF. Written as DNA, the CDR3 is TGTGCCAGCAGTCCGTCCCCGAACTATGGCTACACCTTC.

This clone appeared a single time. The genes are TRBV12-3 or TRBV12-4 and TRBJ2-3; D might be TRBD2 (6 bases). V lost 9 bases to trimming and J lost 5 bases, with 12 bases between them. The CDR3 sequence is 12 residues long. The DNA of the CDR3 is TGTGCCAGTTCCGGGAGAGTAGATACGCAGTATTTT. The encoded protein is CASSGRVDTQYF.

The rearrangement joins TRBV10-1 to TRBJ2-5; 7 bases map to TRBD2. CDR1 and CDR2 (germline): WNHNN, SYGVQD (reference sequence). The CDR3 length is 15 residues. With 5 bases clipped from V and 5 bases from J, the junction kept 11 bases outside the gene matches. Here the CDR3 DNA reads TGCGCCAGCAGTTCTGGGACTACCCCGAGGGAGACCCAGTACTTC. This codes for CASSSGTTPRETQYF.

This clone has at least ten counts. The chain joins TRBV7-8 to TRBJ2-7; possibly TRBD2 for D (5 bases). This CDR3 has 13 residues. Germline V gene sequence: CDR1 SGHVS, CDR2 FQNEAQ. The V and J ends lost 2 bases and 5 bases respectively, with 10 bases between them. Here the CDR3 DNA reads TGTGCCAGCAGCTTACCCGCCGGGGACGAGCAGTACTTC. It specifies CASSLPAGDEQYF.

Details on this clone: Within the sample, other DNA sequences also encode this same CDR3. The J gene is TRBJ2-7, the V gene TRBV7-2, with 7 bases that match TRBD2. Losses at the gene ends were 5 bases for V and 3 bases for J; bases not matched to a gene: 4. The CDR3 covers 13 residues. Germline CDR1 reads SGHTA; CDR2 reads FQGNSA. CDR3 sequence (DNA): TGTGCCAGCAGCCCCAGCGGGGTCTACGAGCAGTACTTC. Its translation is CASSPSGVYEQYF.

A single count supports this clone. The chain joins TRBV5-1 to TRBJ2-5; 7 nucleotides line up with TRBD1. The germline CDR1 and CDR2 sequences are SGHRS and YFSETQ. V dropped 5 bases and J dropped 5; count of bases not matched to a gene: 12. The CDR3 totals 15 residues. CDR3 bases: TGCGCCAGCAGAGACAGGGTAGGGCCCCGCGAGACCCAGTACTTC. Translating gives CASRDRVGPRETQYF.

The chain links TRBV3-1 (or the pseudogene TRBV3-2) to TRBJ2-5; 7 bases fit TRBD2. Per germline, CDR1 LGHDT and CDR2 YNNKEL (reference sequence). V was clipped by 2 bases and J by 2 bases; unmatched bases: 2. The CDR3 spans 14 residues. DNA for the CDR3: TGTGCCAGCAGCCAAAGACTAGCTCAAGAGACCCAGTACTTC. Translated, it gives CASSQRLAQETQYF.

This clone is a singleton in its sample. The chain uses TRBV29-1 and TRBJ2-1; 7 bases are a match to TRBD2. Germline V lookup: CDR1 SQVTM, CDR2 ANQGSEA. The CDR3 consists of 16 residues. After removal of 6 bases from V and 0 bases from J, the junction contained 11 bases not matched to a gene. This chain's CDR3 is CSVAKSTGGSYNEQFF. In DNA form, the CDR3 reads TGCAGCGTGGCTAAATCGACGGGGGGCTCCTACAATGAGCAGTTCTTC.

The rearrangement uses TRBV5-4 and TRBJ2-5, with D possibly being TRBD1 (6 bases). This CDR3 spans 15 amino acids. The V and J ends lost 2 bases and 5 bases respectively, with 16 bases between them. From germline, CDR1 is SGHNT and CDR2 YYREEE (reference sequence). The CDR3 sequence: CASSLYRAPAETQYF. CDR3 coding DNA: TGTGCCAGCAGCTTATACAGGGCTCCGGCGGAGACCCAGTACTTC.

The chain employs TRBV27 and TRBJ2-5; 9 bases are a match to TRBD2. The CDR3 consists of 15 residues. CDR1 MNHEY and CDR2 SMNVEV come from the germline V gene (reference sequence). The trim removed 6 bases at V and 5 bases at J, leaving 10 bases unmatched. DNA of the CDR3: TGTGCCAGCAGCGAAAGGGGTGCGGGAGGGGAGACCCAGTACTTC. Translating it yields CASSERGAGGETQYF.

This chain connects TRBV24-1 to TRBJ2-7; tentative D call: TRBD2 (6 bases). The CDR3 is 13 amino acids. Germline CDR1 reads KGHDR; CDR2 reads SFDVKD. The V gene lost 4 bases and the J gene lost 12 bases, with 18 bases spanning the gap. CDR3 sequence reads: CATSDFQGTGWYF. CDR3 nucleotide sequence: TGTGCCACCAGTGACTTCCAAGGGACTGGGTGGTACTTC.

The chain uses TRBV18 and TRBJ1-5; possible D gene TRBD1, 5 bases. Trimming cost V 8 bases and J 0 bases, with 11 bases left between them. Looked up from germline, CDR1 is KGHSH and CDR2 is LQKENI. The CDR3 covers 14 residues. The CDR3 loop reads CASQDSYSNQPQHF. The CDR3, as DNA: TGTGCCAGCCAAGACAGTTATAGCAATCAGCCCCAGCATTTT.

The gene calls are TRBV7-8 and TRBJ2-3, with D possibly being TRBD2 (6 bases). V was trimmed by 5 bases and J by 0 bases, leaving 18 bases between them. The CDR3 sequence is 17 residues long. CDR1 is SGHVS and CDR2 is FQNEAQ in the germline V gene. CDR3 region: CASSEQWGGVSTDTQYF. In DNA, the CDR3 is TGTGCCAGCAGCGAGCAATGGGGCGGGGTCAGCACAGATACGCAGTATTTT.

The rearrangement joins TRBV6-1 to TRBJ2-1; D is perhaps TRBD1 (6 bases). Germline V gene lookup returns CDR1 MNHNS and CDR2 SASEGT. V lost 3 bases, J lost 3 bases, and 18 bases lay in between. There are 17 residues in the CDR3. The CDR3 DNA is TGTGCCAGCAGTGAGGACTTTTGGACAGCCATCTACAATGAGCAGTTCTTC. It is translated as CASSEDFWTAIYNEQFF.

The rearrangement links TRBV19 to TRBJ1-1; 7 bases fit TRBD1. Germline values: CDR1 LNHDA, CDR2 SQIVND (reference sequence). Trimming cost V 6 bases and J 3 bases; bases outside gene matches: 1. The CDR3 length is 12 residues. CDR3 bases: TGTGCCAGTAGACAGGGGTACACTGAAGCTTTCTTT. Translated, it gives CASRQGYTEAFF.

This clone appeared a single time. The V and J genes are TRBV6-5 and TRBJ2-7; possible D gene TRBD1, 6 bases. Per the germline V gene, CDR1 is MNHEY and CDR2 is SVGAGI. This CDR3 has 14 residues. V gave up 2 bases and J gave up 3 bases, with 11 bases separating them. The CDR3 bases are TGTGCCAGCAGTTACAGGCAGGGGTTCTACGAGCAGTACTTC. Its protein is CASSYRQGFYEQYF.

This sequence joins TRBV7-2 and TRBJ2-2; D gene unclear. Trimming stripped 3 bases from V and 10 bases from J, with 6 bases between. The germline CDR1 and CDR2 sequences are SGHTA and FQGNSA. CDR3 size: 11 residues. The CDR3, as DNA: TGTGCCAGCAGCTTTTCCCAGGAGCTGTTTTTT. It is translated as CASSFSQELFF.

This clone has just one count. The DNA of the CDR3 is TGCGCCAGCAGCTTACAGGGGGATGGAGATACGCAGTATTTT. Translation gives CASSLQGDGDTQYF. V and J are TRBV5-1 and TRBJ2-3, with 8 nucleotides matching TRBD1. The CDR3 has 14 amino acids. Germline V gives CDR1 SGHRS, CDR2 YFSETQ. V shed 2 bases and J 5 bases; nucleotides not matched to a gene: 4.

The chain has TRBV6-5 and TRBJ1-2, with 7 bases fitting TRBD1. Per germline, CDR1 MNHEY and CDR2 SVGAGI. J was trimmed by 2 bases and V by 7 bases; bases with no gene match: 4. This CDR3 has 13 amino acids. CDR3 amino acids: CASNRGQNYGYTF. Here the CDR3 DNA reads TGTGCCAGCAACCGGGGACAGAACTATGGCTACACCTTC.

The CDR3 here is CASSYSFSYNEQFF. The CDR3 DNA reads TGTGCCAGCAGTTATAGTTTCTCCTACAATGAGCAGTTCTTC. V and J are TRBV27 and TRBJ2-1; D gene unclear. The CDR3 is 14 residues long. The V gene's germline CDR1 is MNHEY and CDR2 SMNVEV (reference sequence). Trimming shortened V by 4 bases and J by 0 bases, and 7 bases separated the two germline ends.